A single TCR beta chain is shown here with its context. This clone was seen a single time. What antigen it recognizes has not been identified. No much larger clone exists at a distance of one base, and base qualities are not known. This specimen belongs to a study of blood T cell repertoires in COVID-19 (TCRdb year 2020). In terms of the full investigation: Collaborator samples came from the United States, Italy and Spain and covered acute and convalescent phases of COVID-19. The prospective study material was composed of cDNA or gDNA derived from T cells, B-cell-depleted T cells, or PBMCs. Deeply sampled blood TCRbeta repertoires from subjects exposed to, actively infected with, or recovered from COVID-19 were included in the dataset. The repertoires were made available in a free public database intended to serve as a resource for research on the immune response to SARS-CoV-2. The samples were drawn from the first 160 participants of the ongoing ImmuneRACE study and from 1,254 subjects provided by 6 global collaborators. Nearly every sample came with metadata listing a de-identified subject ID, COVID-19 status, age in years and sex. Where available, HLA class I and class II types were taken from metadata supplied by the sample provider and were not determined by assay-based typing. The paper as a whole reports these results and caveats: The amount of clinical and demographic metadata varied by source and participant and was provided uncurated.

According to the germline V gene, CDR1 reads SGHVS and CDR2 reads FQNEAQ. Inclusive of the bounding cysteine and phenylalanine, the CDR3 is 14 residues long. Solely the CDR3 DNA is kept, with 42 bases framed from the first base. Germline trimming amounts to 5 bases on V and 5 bases on J, with 6 as the count of junction bases outside the gene matches. TCRbeta CDR3 regions were amplified from genomic DNA using the immunoSEQ Assay, a bias-controlled multiplex PCR. Per the authors' processing: Within the assay, amplification of reference gene primers was used to estimate how many nucleated cells each sample contained. To quantify the absolute abundance of each unique TCRbeta CDR3 rearrangement, sequence reads were collapsed and filtered. For each sample, productive Simpson clonality was calculated as the square root of Simpson's diversity index over productive rearrangements. What TCRdb holds here is the immuneACCESS table cut down to in-frame rearrangements. Part of the clones is not present; checked against another copy, under half of the missing clones reflect an unresolved V gene, and the others are unexplained. The V and J calls and clone size are taken from that table; D and trimming were inferred from the DNA. A total of roughly 87,000 clones appear in this sample, about 91% of them only once. The ten largest clones represent more than 4.5% of the sample.

Whole blood was collected in K2EDTA tubes by collaborating institutions according to the institutions' own protocols. Collaborator samples were shipped for TCRbeta analysis as frozen whole blood, isolated PBMCs, or DNA extracted from either sample type. This TCR was recovered from an elderly woman with active COVID-19. The receptor chain draws on TRBV7-8 and TRBJ2-5; TRBD1 matches 9 bases in the middle. The sequenced sample consisted of peripheral blood. The CDR3 region has the sequence CASSIRQGGETQYF. DNA sequence: TGTGCCAGCAGCATAAGACAGGGGGGCGAGACCCAGTACTTC.